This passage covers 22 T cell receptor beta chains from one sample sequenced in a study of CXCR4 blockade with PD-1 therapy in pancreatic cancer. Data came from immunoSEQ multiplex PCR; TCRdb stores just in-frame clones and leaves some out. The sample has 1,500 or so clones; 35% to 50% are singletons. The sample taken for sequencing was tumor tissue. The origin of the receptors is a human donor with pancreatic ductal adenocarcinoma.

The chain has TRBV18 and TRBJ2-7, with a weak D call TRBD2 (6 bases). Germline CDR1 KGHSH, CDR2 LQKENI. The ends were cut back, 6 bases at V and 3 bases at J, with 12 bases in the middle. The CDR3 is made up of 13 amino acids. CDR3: CASSGSGDYEQYV. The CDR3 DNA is TGTGCCAGCTCTGGTTCGGGGGACTACGAGCAGTACGTC.

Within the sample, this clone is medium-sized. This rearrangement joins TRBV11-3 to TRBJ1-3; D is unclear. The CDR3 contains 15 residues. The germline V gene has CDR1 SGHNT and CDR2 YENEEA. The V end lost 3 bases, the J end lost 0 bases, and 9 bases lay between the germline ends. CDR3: CASSLGSLSGNTIYF. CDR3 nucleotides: TGTGCCAGCAGCTTGGGCAGTCTCTCTGGAAACACCATATATTTT.

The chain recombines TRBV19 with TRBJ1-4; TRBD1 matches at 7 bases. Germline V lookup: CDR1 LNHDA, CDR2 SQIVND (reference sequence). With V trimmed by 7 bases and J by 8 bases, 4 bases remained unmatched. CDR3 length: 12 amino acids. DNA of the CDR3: TGTGCCAGTAAGACAGGGCTAGAAAAACTGTTTTTT. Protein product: CASKTGLEKLFF.

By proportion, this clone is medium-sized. The CDR3 is CASSLMRVGTDTQYF. CDR3 in DNA: TGTGCCAGCAGCTTAATGAGAGTCGGCACAGATACGCAGTATTTT. This chain connects TRBV11-3 to TRBJ2-3; D unclear. This CDR3 region has 15 residues. CDR1 is SGHNT, CDR2 YENEEA, per germline. Trimming removed 2 bases at V and 1 base at J, with 10 bases between.

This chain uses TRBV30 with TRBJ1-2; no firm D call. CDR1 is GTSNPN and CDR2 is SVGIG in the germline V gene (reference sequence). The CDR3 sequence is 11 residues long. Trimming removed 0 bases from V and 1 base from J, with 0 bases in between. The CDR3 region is CAWSVNYGYTF. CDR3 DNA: TGTGCCTGGAGTGTTAACTATGGCTACACCTTC.

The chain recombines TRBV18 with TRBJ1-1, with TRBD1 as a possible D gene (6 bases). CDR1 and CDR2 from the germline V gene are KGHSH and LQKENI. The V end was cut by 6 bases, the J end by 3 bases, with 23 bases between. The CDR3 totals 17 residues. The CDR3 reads CASSQIEGTIADTEAFF. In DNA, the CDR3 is TGTGCCAGCTCCCAAATAGAAGGGACAATTGCTGACACTGAAGCTTTCTTT.

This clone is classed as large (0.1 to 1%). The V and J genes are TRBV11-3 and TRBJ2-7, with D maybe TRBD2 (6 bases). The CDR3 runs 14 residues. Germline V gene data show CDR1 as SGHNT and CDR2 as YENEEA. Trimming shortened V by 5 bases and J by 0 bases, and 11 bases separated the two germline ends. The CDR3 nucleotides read TGTGCCAGCAGCCCCGTGGGGGGCTCCTACGAGCAGTACTTC. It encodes CASSPVGGSYEQYF.

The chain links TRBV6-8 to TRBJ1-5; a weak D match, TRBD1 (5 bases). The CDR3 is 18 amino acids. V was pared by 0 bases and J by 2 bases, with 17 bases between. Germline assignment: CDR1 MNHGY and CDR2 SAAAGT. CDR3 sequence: CASSYSDRMIGGNQPQHF. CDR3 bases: TGTGCCAGCAGTTACTCAGACAGAATGATAGGGGGCAATCAGCCCCAGCATTTT.

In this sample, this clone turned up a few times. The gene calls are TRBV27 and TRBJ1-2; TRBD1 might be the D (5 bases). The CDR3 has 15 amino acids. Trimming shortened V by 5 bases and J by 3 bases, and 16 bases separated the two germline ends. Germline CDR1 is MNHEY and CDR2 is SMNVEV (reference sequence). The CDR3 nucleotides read TGTGCCAGCAGTCACTGGGGCCGGGTAGACTATGGCTACACCTTC. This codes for CASSHWGRVDYGYTF.

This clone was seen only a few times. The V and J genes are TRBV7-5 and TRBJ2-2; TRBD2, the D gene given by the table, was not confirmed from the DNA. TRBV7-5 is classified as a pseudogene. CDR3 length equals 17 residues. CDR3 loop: CASSAPASGTNTGELFF. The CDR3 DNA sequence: TGTGCCAGCAGCGCGCCCGCTAGCGGTACGAACACCGGGGAGCTGTTTTTT.

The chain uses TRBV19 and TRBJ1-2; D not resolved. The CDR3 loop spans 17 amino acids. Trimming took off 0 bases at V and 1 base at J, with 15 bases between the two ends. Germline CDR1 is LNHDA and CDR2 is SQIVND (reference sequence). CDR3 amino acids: CASSIDHGTAGNYGYTF. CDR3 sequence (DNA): TGTGCCAGTAGTATAGATCATGGAACAGCCGGTAACTATGGCTACACCTTC.

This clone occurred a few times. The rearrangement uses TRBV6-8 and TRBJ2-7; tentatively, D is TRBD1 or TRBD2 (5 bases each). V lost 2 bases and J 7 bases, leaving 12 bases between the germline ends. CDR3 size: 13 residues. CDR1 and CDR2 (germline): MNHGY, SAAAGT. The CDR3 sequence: CASSYTGAGEQYV. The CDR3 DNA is TGTGCCAGCAGTTACACCGGGGCAGGGGAGCAGTACGTC.

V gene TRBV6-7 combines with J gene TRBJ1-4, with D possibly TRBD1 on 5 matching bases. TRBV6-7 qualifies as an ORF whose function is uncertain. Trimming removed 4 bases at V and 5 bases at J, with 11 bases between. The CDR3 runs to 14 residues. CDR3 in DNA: TGTGCCAGCAGTTCCAGAGCAGGGAATGAAAAACTGTTTTTT. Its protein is CASSSRAGNEKLFF.

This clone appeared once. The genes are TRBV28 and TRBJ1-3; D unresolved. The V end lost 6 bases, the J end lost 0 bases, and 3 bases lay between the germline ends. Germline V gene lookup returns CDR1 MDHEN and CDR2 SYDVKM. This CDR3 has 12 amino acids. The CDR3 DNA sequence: TGTGCCAGCAGAGTCTCTGGAAACACCATATATTTT. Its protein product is CASRVSGNTIYF.

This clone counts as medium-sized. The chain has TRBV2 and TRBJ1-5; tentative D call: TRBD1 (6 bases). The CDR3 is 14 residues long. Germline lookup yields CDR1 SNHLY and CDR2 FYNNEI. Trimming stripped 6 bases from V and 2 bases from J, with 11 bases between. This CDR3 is CASSRQVGNQPQHF. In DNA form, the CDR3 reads TGTGCCAGCAGCCGACAGGTGGGCAATCAGCCCCAGCATTTT.

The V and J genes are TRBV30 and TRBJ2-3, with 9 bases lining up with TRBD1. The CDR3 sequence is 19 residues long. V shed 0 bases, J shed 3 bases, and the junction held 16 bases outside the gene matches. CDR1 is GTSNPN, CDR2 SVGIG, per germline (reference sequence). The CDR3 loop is CAWSVSRAKGDRVTDTQYF. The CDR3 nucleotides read TGTGCCTGGAGTGTCTCGAGAGCGAAGGGGGACAGGGTGACAGATACGCAGTATTTT.

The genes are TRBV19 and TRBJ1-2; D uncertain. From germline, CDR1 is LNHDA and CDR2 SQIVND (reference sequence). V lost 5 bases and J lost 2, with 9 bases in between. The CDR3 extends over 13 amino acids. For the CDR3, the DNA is TGTGCCAGTAGTTGGGGTCTAAACTATGGCTACACCTTC. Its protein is CASSWGLNYGYTF. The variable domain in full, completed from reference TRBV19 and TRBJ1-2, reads DGGITQSPKYLFRKEGQNVTLSCEQNLNHDAMYWYRQDPGQGLRLIYYSQIVNDFQKGDIAEGYSVSREKKESFPLTVTSAQKNPTAFYLCASSWGLNYGYTFGSGTRLTVV.

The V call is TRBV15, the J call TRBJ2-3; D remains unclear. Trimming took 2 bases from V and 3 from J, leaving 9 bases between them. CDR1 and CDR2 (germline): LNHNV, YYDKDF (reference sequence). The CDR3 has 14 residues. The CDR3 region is CATSRRGRTDTQYF. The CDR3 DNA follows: TGTGCCACCAGCAGACGCGGTAGGACAGATACGCAGTATTTT. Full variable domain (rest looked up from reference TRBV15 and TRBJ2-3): DAMVIQNPRYQVTQFGKPVTLSCSQTLNHNVMYWYQQKSSQAPKLLFHYYDKDFNNEADTPDNFQSRRPNTSFCFLDIRSPGLGDTAMYLCATSRRGRTDTQYFGPGTRLTVL.

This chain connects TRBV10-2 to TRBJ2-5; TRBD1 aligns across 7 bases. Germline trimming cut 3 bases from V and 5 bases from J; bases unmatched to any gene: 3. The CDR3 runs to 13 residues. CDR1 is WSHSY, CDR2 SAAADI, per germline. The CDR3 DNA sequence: TGCGCCAGCAGTGAACAAGGGGGCGAGACCCAGTACTTC. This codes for CASSEQGGETQYF.

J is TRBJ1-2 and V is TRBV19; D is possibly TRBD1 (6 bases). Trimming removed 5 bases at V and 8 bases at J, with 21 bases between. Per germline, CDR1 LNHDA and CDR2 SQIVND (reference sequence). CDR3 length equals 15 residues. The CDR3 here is CASSSPSTGHWGYTF. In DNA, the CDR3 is TGTGCCAGTAGTTCCCCTTCGACAGGACACTGGGGCTACACCTTC. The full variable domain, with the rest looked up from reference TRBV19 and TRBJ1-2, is DGGITQSPKYLFRKEGQNVTLSCEQNLNHDAMYWYRQDPGQGLRLIYYSQIVNDFQKGDIAEGYSVSREKKESFPLTVTSAQKNPTAFYLCASSSPSTGHWGYTFGSGTRLTVV.

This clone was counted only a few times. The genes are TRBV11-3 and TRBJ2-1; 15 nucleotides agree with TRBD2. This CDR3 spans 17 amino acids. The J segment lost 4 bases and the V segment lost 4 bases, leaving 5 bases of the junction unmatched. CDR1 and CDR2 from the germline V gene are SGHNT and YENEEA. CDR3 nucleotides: TGTGCCAGCAGCTCGGGACTAGCGGGGGGTCGATACAATGAGCAGTTCTTC. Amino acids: CASSSGLAGGRYNEQFF.

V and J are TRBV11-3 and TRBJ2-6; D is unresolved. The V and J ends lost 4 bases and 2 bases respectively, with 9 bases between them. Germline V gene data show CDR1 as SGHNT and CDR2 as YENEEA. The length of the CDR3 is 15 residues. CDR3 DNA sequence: TGTGCCAGCAGCTACGGGTTGGCTGGGGCCAACGTCCTGACTTTC. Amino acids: CASSYGLAGANVLTF.